This T cell receptor (beta chain) was captured in a study of Ad26.COV2.S vaccination and SARS-CoV-2 variants. Study background: The donor participated in the COV1001 trial, in its Ad26.COV2.S arm. The study gave Ad26.COV2.S intramuscularly, once or twice 56 days apart.

V was clipped by 0 bases and J by 1 base, with 8 bases between them. Per germline, CDR1 SGHNT and CDR2 YYREEE (reference sequence). This CDR3 comprises 15 residues. The sample's treatment: 15 to 20 received Ad26.COV2.S at low or high dose, single or two shots; a few received placebo; per-sample allocation not given. Samples analyzed were those drawn on day 63 after the first vaccine or placebo injection. An Ad26 vector carrying the Wuhan-strain SARS-CoV-2 spike served as the vaccine. Regarding this clone: Other DNA sequences in this sample translate to the same CDR3.

Libraries were prepared by immunoSEQ multiplex PCR; TCRdb keeps only in-frame clonotypes and omits some of them. The top ten clones hold roughly 3.3% of a sample with 300,000 to 400,000 clones, approximately 81% of them seen once. The sequences come from peripheral blood, collected in a trial of Ad26.COV2.S vaccine versus placebo. This sequence was found in a person between 18 and 65 years old who received the Ad26.COV2.S COVID-19 vaccine or a placebo. The J gene is TRBJ2-1, the V gene TRBV5-4; tentative D call: TRBD2 (6 bases). The CDR3 DNA sequence: TGTGCCAGCAGCTTGGAGGGAGGTTCCTACAATGAGCAGTTCTTC. The encoded protein is CASSLEGGSYNEQFF.